This is a list of T cell receptor beta chains from one sample in a study of blood T cell repertoires in COVID-19. Profiling relied on immunoSEQ multiplex PCR, and the TCRdb table lists in-frame clones only, not all of them. Here the sample spans a few hundred thousand clones, 70% to 90% being singletons. Sequencing used PBMCs or T cells enriched from blood (not recorded which). These receptors all stem from a woman between 35 and 50 years old with acute COVID-19. The CDR3 runs from the conserved cysteine through the conserved F or W. The D gene is left open where the match is weak. Only part of the rows carry a size: once, few, many, or a class if the clone is expanded.

clone_size	d_call	v_call	j_call	cdr3_aa	cdr3_nt
once	NA	TRBV9	TRBJ1-1	CASKKSWGDTEAFF	TGTGCCAGCAAAAAAAGTTGGGGGGACACTGAAGCTTTCTTT
NA	TRBD2	TRBV7-9	TRBJ2-3	CASSLGGGPTDTQYF	TGTGCCAGCAGCTTAGGCGGGGGGCCCACAGATACGCAGTATTTT
NA	TRBD1	TRBV25-1	TRBJ1-2	CASSGDRGAVYGYTF	TGTGCCAGCAGTGGGGACAGGGGCGCTGTCTATGGCTACACCTTC
NA	TRBD1	TRBV7-9	TRBJ1-1	CASSLRQGGTEAFF	TGTGCCAGCAGCTTACGGCAGGGGGGCACTGAAGCTTTCTTT
once	TRBD1	TRBV3-1/TRBV3-2	TRBJ1-5	CASSPPGTANQPQHF	TGTGCCAGCAGCCCACCCGGGACAGCAAATCAGCCCCAGCATTTT
NA	TRBD1	TRBV5-1	TRBJ2-7	CASSLGQGFTYEQYF	TGCGCCAGCAGCTTGGGACAGGGCTTTACCTACGAGCAGTACTTC
once	NA	TRBV12-5	TRBJ2-3	CASGAPVPGTDTQYF	TGTGCTAGTGGTGCCCCAGTCCCCGGCACAGATACGCAGTATTTT
NA	TRBD2	TRBV5-1	TRBJ2-5	CASSLGGKAGQETQYF	TGCGCCAGCAGCTTGGGGGGGAAAGCGGGACAAGAGACCCAGTACTTC
NA	TRBD1	TRBV18	TRBJ2-7	CASSPALRDRSEQYF	TGTGCCAGCTCACCAGCCCTCCGGGACAGAAGTGAGCAGTACTTC
NA	TRBD2	TRBV2	TRBJ2-2	CASNGVGLAANTGELFF	TGTGCCAGCAATGGAGTCGGACTAGCGGCGAACACCGGGGAGCTGTTTTTT
few	TRBD2	TRBV7-9	TRBJ2-3	CASSFTSGRATDTQYF	TGTGCCAGCAGCTTTACTAGCGGGAGGGCCACAGATACGCAGTATTTT
NA	TRBD2	TRBV18	TRBJ2-3	CASSPTTGTSGTDTQYF	TGTGCCAGCTCACCTACCACCGGGACTAGCGGCACAGATACGCAGTATTTT
NA	NA	TRBV29-1	TRBJ2-1	CSVGRVLSEQFF	TGCAGCGTTGGGCGGGTGTTGAGTGAGCAGTTCTTC
NA	TRBD1	TRBV5-4	TRBJ2-1	CASSWGTGGTYNEQFF	TGTGCCAGCAGTTGGGGGACAGGGGGCACCTACAATGAGCAGTTCTTC
once	TRBD1	TRBV5-5	TRBJ2-1	CASSSEQGTYNEQFF	TGTGCCAGCAGCTCCGAACAGGGGACCTACAATGAGCAGTTCTTC
NA	TRBD2	TRBV6-5	TRBJ2-7	CASTGGTSGTYEQYF	TGTGCCAGCACCGGAGGGACTAGCGGGACCTACGAGCAGTACTTC
NA	NA	TRBV4-2	TRBJ1-2	CASTRPGRNYGYTF	TGTGCCAGCACCCGTCCAGGGAGGAACTATGGCTACACCTTC
once	TRBD2	TRBV7-6	TRBJ2-1	CASSRGSGSSYNEQFF	TGTGCCAGCAGCCGGGGTAGCGGGAGCTCCTACAATGAGCAGTTCTTC
NA	TRBD1	TRBV27	TRBJ2-3	CASSLNRGLSTDTQYF	TGTGCCAGCAGTCTGAACAGGGGGCTTAGCACAGATACGCAGTATTTT
NA	NA	TRBV4-1	TRBJ2-2	CASSQVVAGSGTGELFF	TGCGCCAGCAGCCAAGTTGTGGCGGGGAGCGGCACCGGGGAGCTGTTTTTT
few	NA	TRBV7-9	TRBJ2-7	CASSFHTGDLPYEQYF	TGTGCCAGCAGCTTTCACACAGGCGACCTTCCATACGAGCAGTACTTC
NA	NA	TRBV5-6	TRBJ2-7	CASSSLRGYYEQYF	TGTGCCAGCAGCTCTCTTAGGGGGTACTACGAGCAGTACTTC
NA	TRBD1	TRBV7-6	TRBJ2-7	CASSFSGQGRDEQYF	TGTGCCAGCAGCTTTTCGGGACAGGGGCGCGACGAGCAGTACTTC
NA	NA	TRBV24-1	TRBJ2-1	CATSDMRGSWATYNEQFF	TGTGCCACCAGCGATATGCGGGGATCTTGGGCCACCTACAATGAGCAGTTCTTC
NA	TRBD1	TRBV6-5	TRBJ2-7	CASSTRDRGIYEQYF	TGTGCCAGCAGTACGAGGGACAGGGGAATTTACGAGCAGTACTTC
few	NA	TRBV23-1	TRBJ1-3	CASPRAQLSGNTIYF	TGCGCCAGCCCCCGAGCACAGCTCTCTGGAAACACCATATATTTT
NA	TRBD2	TRBV6-5	TRBJ2-7	CAVTPGRGWSYEQYF	TGTGCCGTAACCCCAGGGAGGGGTTGGAGCTACGAGCAGTACTTC
NA	NA	TRBV3-1/TRBV3-2	TRBJ1-1	CASSFAGGTNTEAFF	TGTGCCAGCAGCTTCGCCGGGGGGACGAACACTGAAGCTTTCTTT
NA	TRBD2	TRBV7-2	TRBJ2-1	CASSVDPLAGGDNEQFF	TGTGCCAGCAGCGTAGACCCTCTAGCGGGGGGTGACAATGAGCAGTTCTTC
NA	TRBD1	TRBV6-2/TRBV6-3	TRBJ2-3	CASSFVGGRRDTQYF	TGTGCCAGCAGTTTTGTAGGGGGCCGAAGGGATACGCAGTATTTT
once	TRBD2	TRBV15	TRBJ2-7	CATSREATLAGGPNHEQYF	TGTGCCACCAGCAGAGAGGCCACCCTAGCGGGAGGGCCCAACCACGAGCAGTACTTC
NA	NA	TRBV7-6	TRBJ2-2	CASSQGLVIRAGELFF	TGTGCCAGCAGCCAGGGGCTAGTTATTCGGGCCGGGGAGCTGTTTTTT
NA	NA	TRBV3-1/TRBV3-2	TRBJ2-2	CASSETGTGELFF	TGTGCCAGCAGCGAAACAGGAACCGGGGAGCTGTTTTTT
NA	TRBD1	TRBV7-2	TRBJ1-1	CASSLGQSNTEAFF	TGTGCCAGCAGCCTGGGACAGTCGAACACTGAAGCTTTCTTT
NA	NA	TRBV18	TRBJ1-2	CASSPPGEEDYFHYGYTF	TGTGCCAGCTCACCACCGGGAGAAGAGGACTACTTTCACTATGGCTACACCTTC
NA	TRBD1	TRBV11-2	TRBJ1-6	CASSSRQGWDSPLHF	TGTGCCAGCAGCTCGAGACAGGGATGGGATTCACCCCTCCACTTT
NA	NA	TRBV3-1/TRBV3-2	TRBJ1-6	CASSNIQNSPLHF	TGTGCCAGCAGCAACATACAGAATTCACCCCTCCACTTT
NA	NA	TRBV14	TRBJ2-4	CASSQTGTLAKNIQYF	TGTGCCAGCAGCCAAACCGGGACTTTAGCCAAAAACATTCAGTACTTC
few	TRBD1	TRBV11-1	TRBJ1-1	CASSPQQGLNTEAFF	TGTGCCAGCAGCCCGCAACAGGGGCTGAACACTGAAGCTTTCTTT
NA	NA	TRBV19	TRBJ1-1	CASTASGEVGTEAFF	TGTGCCAGTACCGCGTCAGGGGAAGTGGGCACTGAAGCTTTCTTT
once	NA	TRBV11-2	TRBJ2-7	CASSFALAEGTYEQYF	TGTGCCAGCAGCTTTGCCTTAGCGGAGGGGACCTACGAGCAGTACTTC
once	NA	TRBV27	TRBJ2-2	CASSLFVSRSGELFF	TGTGCCAGCAGTTTATTTGTTAGTAGATCCGGGGAGCTGTTTTTT
once	NA	TRBV5-1	TRBJ2-3	CASSPGGVSTDTQYF	TGCGCCAGCAGCCCAGGTGGCGTTAGCACAGATACGCAGTATTTT
NA	TRBD1	TRBV9	TRBJ2-3	CASSLAAGGWGTDTQYF	TGTGCCAGCAGCCTAGCCGCAGGGGGATGGGGCACAGATACGCAGTATTTT
NA	NA	TRBV11-3	TRBJ2-3	CASSRSTDTQYF	TGTGCCAGCAGCCGGAGCACAGATACGCAGTATTTT
NA	NA	TRBV2	TRBJ1-3	CASSSDVPTIYF	TGTGCCAGCTCCAGCGACGTCCCCACCATATATTTT
NA	TRBD1	TRBV28	TRBJ1-2	CASSPPGQGHYGYTF	TGTGCCAGCAGTCCTCCGGGACAGGGCCACTATGGCTACACCTTC
once	TRBD2	TRBV4-2	TRBJ2-3	CASSRTGTSGGENTQYF	TGTGCCAGCAGCCGAACCGGGACTAGCGGGGGTGAGAATACGCAGTATTTT
NA	NA	TRBV7-8	TRBJ2-7	CASSLSLGAGYEQYF	TGTGCCAGCAGCTTAAGCTTGGGGGCCGGCTACGAGCAGTACTTC
NA	TRBD1	TRBV6-1	TRBJ2-3	CASSEATGADTQYF	TGTGCCAGCAGTGAAGCAACAGGGGCAGATACGCAGTATTTT
NA	TRBD1	TRBV7-2	TRBJ1-2	CASSPRGLGYGYTF	TGTGCCAGCAGCCCCAGGGGGCTAGGCTATGGCTACACCTTC
NA	TRBD1	TRBV6-2/TRBV6-3	TRBJ1-1	CASSYPLKTGDEAFF	TGTGCCAGCAGTTACCCCCTTAAGACAGGGGATGAAGCTTTCTTT
NA	NA	TRBV2	TRBJ1-5	CASSVWGGSNQPQHF	TGTGCCAGCAGTGTTTGGGGAGGAAGCAATCAGCCCCAGCATTTT
NA	NA	TRBV11-2	TRBJ2-6	CASSWELSGANVLTF	TGTGCCAGCAGCTGGGAGTTGTCTGGGGCCAACGTCCTGACTTTC
NA	TRBD2	TRBV5-1	TRBJ2-7	CASSFLLAGAYEQYF	TGCGCCAGCAGCTTCTTGCTAGCGGGAGCCTACGAGCAGTACTTC
NA	NA	TRBV7-2	TRBJ1-3	CASSRLSRGSGNTIYF	TGTGCCAGCAGCCGCCTTAGCAGGGGCTCTGGAAACACCATATATTTT
once	NA	TRBV14	TRBJ2-5	CASSVGGIQETQYF	TGTGCCAGCAGCGTGGGGGGAATCCAAGAGACCCAGTACTTC
NA	NA	TRBV7-8	TRBJ1-2	CASSRAGNYGYTF	TGTGCCAGCAGCCGGGCGGGTAACTATGGCTACACCTTC
NA	TRBD2	TRBV6-1	TRBJ2-7	CASSDGLAGVYEQYF	TGTGCCAGCAGTGACGGACTAGCGGGAGTTTACGAGCAGTACTTC
NA	TRBD2	TRBV9	TRBJ2-7	CASSVGTFAGAYEQYF	TGTGCCAGCAGCGTAGGGACGTTTGCGGGGGCCTACGAGCAGTACTTC